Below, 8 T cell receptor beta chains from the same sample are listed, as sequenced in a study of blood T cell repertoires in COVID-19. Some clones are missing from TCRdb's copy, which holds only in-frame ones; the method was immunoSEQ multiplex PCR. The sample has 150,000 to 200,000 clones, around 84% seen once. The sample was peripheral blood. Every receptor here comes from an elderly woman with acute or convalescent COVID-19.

The CDR3 loop reads CASSAIATSGKMRSYEQYF. In nucleotides, the CDR3 is TGTGCCAGTAGCGCCATCGCTACTAGCGGGAAAATGAGGTCCTACGAGCAGTACTTC. This chain connects TRBV19 to TRBJ2-7, with TRBD2 matching 10 bases. There are 19 residues in the CDR3. Per the germline V gene, CDR1 is LNHDA and CDR2 is SQIVND (reference sequence). V gave up 6 bases and J gave up 1 base; unmatched junction bases: 18.

DNA of the CDR3: TGTGCCAGCAGTTACGGCGGTACAGGGACCTACGAGCAGTACTTC. This codes for CASSYGGTGTYEQYF. The V and J genes are TRBV6-5 and TRBJ2-7, with TRBD1 as a possible D gene (6 bases). CDR1 is MNHEY, CDR2 SVGAGI, per germline. This CDR3 spans 15 amino acids. Trimming stripped 2 bases from V and 2 bases from J, with 13 bases between.

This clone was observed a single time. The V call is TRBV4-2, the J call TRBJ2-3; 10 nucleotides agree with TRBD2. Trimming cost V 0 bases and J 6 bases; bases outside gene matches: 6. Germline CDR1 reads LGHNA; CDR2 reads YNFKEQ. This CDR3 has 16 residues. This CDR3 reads CASSQEGTSGADTQYF. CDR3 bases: TGTGCCAGCAGCCAAGAGGGAACTAGCGGGGCGGATACGCAGTATTTT.

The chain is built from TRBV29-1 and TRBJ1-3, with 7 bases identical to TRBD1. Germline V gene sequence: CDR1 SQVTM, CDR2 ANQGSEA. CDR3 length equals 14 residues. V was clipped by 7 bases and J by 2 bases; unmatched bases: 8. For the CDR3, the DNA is TGCAGCGGGATACAGGGGACGGCTGGAAACACCATATATTTT. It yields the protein CSGIQGTAGNTIYF.

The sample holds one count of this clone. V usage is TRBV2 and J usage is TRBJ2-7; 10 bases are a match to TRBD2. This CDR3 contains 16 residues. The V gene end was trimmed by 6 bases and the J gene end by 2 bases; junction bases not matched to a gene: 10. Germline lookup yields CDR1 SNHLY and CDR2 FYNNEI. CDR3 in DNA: TGTGCCAGCAGGCAAGCGGGAGGGCTCCTTCCCTACGAGCAGTACTTC. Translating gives CASRQAGGLLPYEQYF.

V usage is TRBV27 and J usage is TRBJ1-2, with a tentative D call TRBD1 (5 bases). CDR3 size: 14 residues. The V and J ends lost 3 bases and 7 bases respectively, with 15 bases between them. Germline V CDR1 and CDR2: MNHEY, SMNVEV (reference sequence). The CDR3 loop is CASSFRVPGGGYTF. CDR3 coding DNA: TGTGCCAGCAGTTTCAGGGTACCGGGGGGTGGCTACACCTTC.

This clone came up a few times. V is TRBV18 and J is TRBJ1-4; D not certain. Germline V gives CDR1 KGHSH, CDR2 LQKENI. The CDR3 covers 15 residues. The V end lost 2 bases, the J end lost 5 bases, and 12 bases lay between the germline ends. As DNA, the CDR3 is TGTGCCAGCTCACCAGATTCGGGGATGAATGAAAAACTGTTTTTT. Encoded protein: CASSPDSGMNEKLFF.

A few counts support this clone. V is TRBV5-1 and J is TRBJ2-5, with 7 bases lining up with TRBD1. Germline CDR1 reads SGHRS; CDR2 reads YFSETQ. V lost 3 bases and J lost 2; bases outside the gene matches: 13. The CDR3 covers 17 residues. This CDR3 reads CASSSGTVLGSQETQYF. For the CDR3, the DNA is TGCGCCAGCAGCTCCGGGACAGTACTGGGGAGTCAAGAGACCCAGTACTTC.